Listed below are T cell receptor beta chains from one sample, sequenced in a study of CXCR3-negative and CXCR3-positive naive CD8 T cells. After re-calling the 5' RACE reads, TCRdb lists one entry per CDR3 protein, DNA absent. Its table lists approximately 100,000 distinct CDR3 sequences. The material sequenced was naive CXCR3+ CD8+ T cells from blood. These receptors were collected from a human donor in good health. Some clones in this sample may be carry-over from other donors' samples. CDR3s include the opening cysteine and the closing phenylalanine or tryptophan.

J | V | CDR3
TRBJ2-1 | TRBV27 | CASITNRGGIGEQFF
TRBJ2-2 | TRBV27 | CASSLVETGELFF
TRBJ2-1 | TRBV7-9 | CASSLAKMGIQGSYNEQFF
TRBJ2-5 | TRBV12-3/TRBV12-4 | CASSQLGQLETQYF
TRBJ2-1 | TRBV20-1 | CSAREQREVYNEQFF
TRBJ2-5 | TRBV5-4 | CASSLDDSGRETQYF
TRBJ2-5 | TRBV9 | CASSDGDSRETQYF
TRBJ2-1 | TRBV2 | CASSETASSYNEQFF
TRBJ2-5 | TRBV7-3 | CASSPTGVGGETQYF
TRBJ1-6 | TRBV6-5 | CASSYQGRADPNSPLHF
TRBJ2-2 | TRBV21-1 | CASSKQIPRIKRRTGELFF
TRBJ1-6 | TRBV6-2/TRBV6-3 | CASSSWTGEMSLHF
TRBJ2-1 | TRBV5-1 | CASSSGTSGRNEQFF
TRBJ1-6 | TRBV7-9 | CASSLRADSPLHF
TRBJ1-1 | TRBV20-1 | CSAYRQNTEAFF
TRBJ2-7 | TRBV28 | CASRPSGSSIDEQYF
TRBJ2-2 | TRBV7-9 | CASSSTTTGGTGELFF
TRBJ1-1 | TRBV23-1 | CANANGSGHYLVDTEAFF
TRBJ2-7 | TRBV4-3 | CASSQSRAGIYEQYF
TRBJ2-3 | TRBV28 | CASSYPRLAGGHTSETDTQYF
TRBJ1-3 | TRBV6-5 | CASSEIWGSGNTIYF
TRBJ2-7 | TRBV11-2 | CASSLGSSEQYF
TRBJ2-1 | TRBV15 | CATSSPGGGNEQFF
TRBJ2-3 | TRBV12-3/TRBV12-4 | CASSSGLRDTRYF
TRBJ2-2 | TRBV7-9 | CASSSPAPRTSGRAIDTGELFF
TRBJ2-1 | TRBV23-1 | CASSQFRIIRKTYNEQFF
TRBJ1-2 | TRBV6-5 | CASSYDGYGYTF
TRBJ2-6 | TRBV12-3/TRBV12-4 | CASSPRPGTGTGANVLTF
TRBJ1-1 | TRBV29-1 | CSVAQGMNTEAFF
TRBJ1-1 | TRBV12-3/TRBV12-4 | CASSLGGVTEAFF
TRBJ2-5 | TRBV7-9 | CASSSKAVEWETQYF
TRBJ2-1 | TRBV7-9 | CASSSTGTRLYNEQFF
TRBJ2-1 | TRBV24-1 | CATSDRTSGKRTYNEQFF
TRBJ2-7 | TRBV18 | CASSPSGILYEQYF
TRBJ2-1 | TRBV7-2 | CASSLMLVLHHSLYEQFF
TRBJ2-1 | TRBV6-5 | CASSYLGGLAGESEQFF
TRBJ2-3 | TRBV7-3 | CASSLLRRERADTQYF
TRBJ2-1 | TRBV7-3 | CASSQAPGLGDEQFF
TRBJ1-1 | TRBV6-1 | CASRDTTNTEAFF
TRBJ2-7 | TRBV15 | CATSRVGRYYEQYF
TRBJ1-2 | TRBV20-1 | CSARDAGDYGYTF
TRBJ1-5 | TRBV23-1 | CASVQVFQPQHF
TRBJ1-1 | TRBV29-1 | CSVTKPGNTEAFF
TRBJ1-1 | TRBV27 | CASSLQMNTEAFF
TRBJ2-3 | TRBV9 | CASSAILAGVTDTQYF
TRBJ2-1 | TRBV7-3 | CASSPAPSASGNLNEQFF
TRBJ2-2 | TRBV12-3/TRBV12-4 | CASIKSDGRNTGELFF
TRBJ1-1 | TRBV30 | CAWSPGTGGDTEAFF
TRBJ2-3 | TRBV4-3 | CASSQDHRGGTDTQYF
TRBJ1-4 | TRBV29-1 | CSGLHGTNEKLFF
TRBJ2-5 | TRBV5-1 | CASSLEGMEETQYF
TRBJ2-7 | TRBV29-1 | CSVRGQSSYEQYF
TRBJ2-1 | TRBV5-4 | CAGSFLAGASSYNEQFF
TRBJ2-5 | TRBV6-6 | CASSRYRVQETQYF
TRBJ2-7 | TRBV5-1 | CASSGGTGGYEQYF
TRBJ2-7 | TRBV6-1 | CASSEVAGATYEQYF